Following are 18 T cell receptor beta chains from one sample sequenced in a study of cytomegalovirus exposure and HLA in healthy donors. The primer mix had 60 Vbeta and 13 Jbeta primers. Only in-frame clones appear in the TCRdb table, and some are missing; sequencing was by immunoSEQ multiplex PCR. The data show more than 150,000 clones, roughly 75% seen once. Sequencing was done on a sample of PBMCs. The receptors stem from a woman aged 30 to 39 in good health and CMV-seronegative.

The CDR3 region is CASSLLRDGELFF. In DNA, the CDR3 is TGTGCCAGCAGCCTCCTTCGGGACGGGGAGCTGTTTTTT. The J gene is TRBJ2-2, the V gene TRBV7-6, with TRBD2 as a possible D gene (5 bases). Germline V gene data show CDR1 as SGHVS and CDR2 as FNYEAQ. This CDR3 comprises 13 residues. V dropped 5 bases and J dropped 7 bases, with 11 bases sitting between them. The full variable domain, rest sourced from reference TRBV7-6 and TRBJ2-2, is GAGVSQSPRYKVTKRGQDVALRCDPISGHVSLYWYRQALGQGPEFLTYFNYEAQQDKSGLPNDRFSAERPEGSISTLTIQRTEQRDSAMYRCASSLLRDGELFFGEGSRLTVL.

This chain uses TRBV6-5 with TRBJ1-1, with D possibly being TRBD1 (6 bases). Trimming stripped 7 bases from V and 0 bases from J, with 15 bases between. Germline V gene lookup returns CDR1 MNHEY and CDR2 SVGAGI. This CDR3 is built from 15 residues. The CDR3 DNA is TGTGCCAGCAAGCGAGGATGGGGGCTGAACACTGAAGCTTTCTTT. As protein: CASKRGWGLNTEAFF.

This clone came up once. The genes are TRBV6-5 and TRBJ2-7; TRBD1 agrees at 7 bases. Germline V gene data show CDR1 as MNHEY and CDR2 as SVGAGI. This CDR3 region has 11 residues. The junction had 4 bases not matched to a gene; V was cut back by 11 bases and J by 3 bases. The CDR3 DNA reads TGTGCCTGCTCAGGGGGCTACGAGCAGTACTTC. Its translation is CACSGGYEQYF.

CDR3 sequence reads: CSVERLAGYNEQFF. DNA for the CDR3: TGCAGCGTTGAAAGACTAGCGGGGTACAATGAGCAGTTCTTC. The chain employs TRBV29-1 and TRBJ2-1; the match to TRBD2 covers 11 bases. V lost 2 bases, J lost 4 bases, and 1 base stayed unmatched. The CDR3 spans 14 residues. The V gene's germline CDR1 is SQVTM and CDR2 ANQGSEA.

The rearrangement links TRBV5-1 to TRBJ1-2; tentatively, D is TRBD1 (5 bases). The CDR3 is 14 residues long. Germline V gives CDR1 SGHRS, CDR2 YFSETQ. The V and J ends lost 4 bases and 8 bases respectively, with 18 bases between them. As DNA, the CDR3 is TGCGCCAGCAGCGACTCTGGCCAGGGAGGCGGCTACACCTTC. It is translated as CASSDSGQGGGYTF.

The chain combines TRBV11-2 with TRBJ1-2; D remains unclear. Germline values: CDR1 SGHAT, CDR2 FQNNGV. Trimming removed 1 base at V and 2 bases at J, with 5 bases between. The CDR3 is made up of 13 amino acids. The CDR3 protein is CASSLGENYGYTF. The CDR3 DNA is TGTGCCAGCAGCTTAGGAGAGAACTATGGCTACACCTTC.

V and J are TRBV29-1 and TRBJ2-5; 12 bases align to TRBD2. Per germline, CDR1 SQVTM and CDR2 ANQGSEA. The CDR3 contains 15 residues. The junction had 3 bases not matched to a gene; V was cut back by 2 bases and J by 2 bases. CDR3 bases: TGCAGCGTTGAAACTAGCGGGGGGACTCAAGAGACCCAGTACTTC. The encoded protein is CSVETSGGTQETQYF.

This clone appeared a few times. The genes are TRBV21-1 and TRBJ2-7; the table's D call of TRBD2 was not tested on the DNA. TRBV21-1 is reported as a pseudogene. The CDR3 is 19 residues long. Here the CDR3 DNA reads TGTGCCAGCAGACCCTATAGGGGACTAGGTTTTCGGGCCGGGTTCGCGCAGTACTTC. It is translated as CASRPYRGLGFRAGFAQYF.

Regarding this clone: An end of the junction does not agree with germline; a read error may underlie this. The V gene is TRBV9, the J gene TRBJ2-1; 9 nucleotides align to TRBD2. The CDR3 covers 16 residues. CDR1 and CDR2 (germline): SGDLS, YYNGEE. In DNA form, the CDR3 reads TGTGCCAGCAGCCCCCTCGGCGGGGGGGCCTACGATGAGCAGTTCTTC. Translated, it gives CASSPLGGGAYDEQFF.

The chain combines TRBV4-1 with TRBJ2-1, with D possibly TRBD2 on 6 matching bases. This CDR3 has 14 residues. Germline V gene sequence: CDR1 MGHRA, CDR2 YSYEKL. The V gene lost 2 bases and the J gene lost 9 bases, with 14 bases spanning the gap. CDR3 nucleotides: TGCGCCAGCAGCCAACCCGGGGGAAGAGGTGAGCAGTTCTTC. Its translation: CASSQPGGRGEQFF.

This clone has only a few counts. This chain connects TRBV7-5 to TRBJ1-6; the table calls TRBD1, which could not be checked here. TRBV7-5 is a listed pseudogene. This CDR3 has 16 residues. The CDR3 sequence: CARSRRQGAGNSPLHF. CDR3 coding DNA: TGTGCCAGAAGCCGGCGACAGGGGGCGGGTAATTCACCCCTCCACTTT.

J is TRBJ1-3 and V is TRBV5-1, with 7 bases identical to TRBD1. The CDR3 has 15 residues. Germline V gene data show CDR1 as SGHRS and CDR2 as YFSETQ. Trimming cost V 4 bases and J 2 bases; bases outside gene matches: 6. CDR3 in DNA: TGCGCCAGCAGCCAGACAGGGACCACTGGAAACACCATATATTTT. Translation: CASSQTGTTGNTIYF.

This rearrangement joins TRBV14 to TRBJ2-7, with D perhaps matching TRBD1 (5 bases). This CDR3 comprises 13 residues. CDR1 is SGHDN and CDR2 is FVKESK in the germline V gene. V lost 4 bases and J 6 bases, leaving 13 bases between the germline ends. In DNA, the CDR3 is TGTGCCAGCAGCCCGGACCTTAGGGGCGAGCAGTACTTC. The encoded protein is CASSPDLRGEQYF.

This sequence joins TRBV19 and TRBJ2-7; 8 bases align to TRBD1. The CDR3 is made up of 14 amino acids. CDR1 is LNHDA, CDR2 SQIVND, per germline (reference sequence). J was trimmed by 6 bases and V by 6 bases; bases with no gene match: 10. DNA for the CDR3: TGTGCCAGTAGGGAGACAGGGGAAGGGGTCGAGCAGTACTTC. Amino acids: CASRETGEGVEQYF. Using reference TRBV19 and TRBJ2-7 for the parts outside the CDR3, the full variable domain is DGGITQSPKYLFRKEGQNVTLSCEQNLNHDAMYWYRQDPGQGLRLIYYSQIVNDFQKGDIAEGYSVSREKKESFPLTVTSAQKNPTAFYLCASRETGEGVEQYFGPGTRLTVT.

This sequence joins TRBV27 and TRBJ1-5; 7 nucleotides agree with TRBD1. The CDR3 has 16 amino acids. The junction had 7 bases not matched to a gene; V was cut back by 5 bases and J by 0 bases. Germline CDR1 reads MNHEY; CDR2 reads SMNVEV (reference sequence). CDR3 region: CASSHGTANSNQPQHF. The DNA of the CDR3 is TGTGCCAGCAGTCACGGGACAGCGAATAGCAATCAGCCCCAGCATTTT.

The chain employs TRBV19 and TRBJ2-2; weak D call: TRBD1 (5 bases). Germline lookup yields CDR1 LNHDA and CDR2 SQIVND (reference sequence). The CDR3 runs 19 residues. Trimming stripped 3 bases from V and 3 bases from J, with 23 bases between. CDR3 in amino acids: CASSMNFGLGQPHTGELFF. CDR3 bases: TGTGCCAGTAGTATGAATTTCGGGTTGGGGCAGCCCCACACCGGGGAGCTGTTTTTT.

This clone has only one observation. DNA of the CDR3: TGTGCCAGCAGCGTAGTTCCTACCTCTGGGGCCAACGTCCTGACTTTC. Amino acids: CASSVVPTSGANVLTF. V is TRBV9 and J is TRBJ2-6; D call uncertain. The CDR3 is 16 residues long. Germline CDR1 is SGDLS and CDR2 is YYNGEE. V dropped 0 bases and J dropped 0 bases, with 7 bases sitting between them.

The gene calls are TRBV19 and TRBJ2-3; D uncertain. Germline V gene data show CDR1 as LNHDA and CDR2 as SQIVND (reference sequence). The CDR3 has 12 residues. Trimming stripped 5 bases from V and 0 bases from J, with 3 bases between. The CDR3 DNA is TGTGCCAGTAGTCCTAGCACAGATACGCAGTATTTT. Translated, it gives CASSPSTDTQYF.